This T cell receptor beta chain is drawn from a study of OX40 agonist ivuxolimab in advanced cancers. Across the whole study: Patients with prior anti-PD-1, anti-PD-L1 or anti-CTLA-4 therapy were eligible; about 40% had some. Study results and caveats: By week 6 at 0.1 to 3.0 mg/kg, blood CD4+ and CD8+ T cells had expanded clonally. Patients with a partial response at 0.1-3.0 mg/kg had among the lowest clonal expansion.

Of note for this clone: Its specificity is unknown.

Sampling times: baseline, cycle 4 day 1, cycle 7 day 1. V lost 7 bases and J lost 5; bases outside the gene matches: 9. CDR3 length: 16 residues. Germline V gene data show CDR1 as SNHLY and CDR2 as FYNNEI. Libraries were prepared by immunoSEQ multiplex PCR; TCRdb keeps only in-frame clonotypes and omits some of them. Among 75,000 to 90,000 clones listed, roughly 90% were seen once. The chain combines TRBV2 with TRBJ2-3, with TRBD2 matching 13 bases. Sequences were derived from CD4+ or CD8+ T cells sorted from blood, sampled in a trial of the OX40 agonist ivuxolimab. This TCR came from an adult with an advanced solid tumor such as melanoma, head and neck, liver or kidney cancer. This CDR3 reads CASNRGLAGVLDTQYF. The DNA for the CDR3 is TGTGCCAGCAACCGTGGACTAGCGGGAGTATTAGATACGCAGTATTTT.